Listed here are 9 T cell receptor beta chains from one sample, sequenced in a study of T cells in Graves' hyperthyroidism and ophthalmopathy. Template material for amplifying TCR beta CDR3 regions consisted of RNA transcripts. The HTBI primer set served for first-round RT-PCR of the TCR CDR3. TCRdb used MiXCR to reprocess the multiplex PCR reads, holding one entry per CDR3 protein. Seen here are 600,000 to 700,000 distinct CDR3 sequences, nearly 45% observed once, and the top ten hold about 7.7%. The sample was peripheral blood or thyroid tissue (not recorded which). Receptors were obtained from an adult man with Graves' disease, either hyperthyroidism or ophthalmopathy (not recorded which).

V is TRBV20-1 and J is TRBJ2-5; D is unresolved. Germline lookup yields CDR1 DFQATT and CDR2 SNEGSKA (reference sequence). The CDR3 is made up of 15 amino acids. Trimming took 3 bases from V and 4 from J, leaving 18 bases between them. The DNA of the CDR3 is TGCAGTGCTAGCGCCGAAAGGGTGTTTGGAGAGACCCAGTACTTC. The encoded protein is CSASAERVFGETQYF.

On this clonotype itself: This could be a read error, since a much larger clone is one nucleotide away. V gene TRBV19 combines with J gene TRBJ1-5; TRBD1 might be the D (5 bases). The CDR3 has 14 residues. CDR1 and CDR2 (germline): LNHDA, SQIVND (reference sequence). CDR3 in DNA: TGTGCCGGTAGCGGAAGGGGAGACAATCAGCCCCAGCATTTT. This gives the protein CAGSGRGDNQPQHF.

This clonotype came up a few times. The rearrangement joins TRBV9 to TRBJ2-5; D is unresolved. Germline V gives CDR1 SGDLS, CDR2 YYNGEE. Deletions cut 1 base from V and 4 bases from J, with 11 bases between. The CDR3 sequence is 14 residues long. This CDR3 reads CASSVLGGRETQYF. Here the CDR3 DNA reads TGTGCCAGCAGCGTACTTGGCGGCCGAGAGACCCAGTACTTC. Variable domain in full (rest from reference TRBV9 and TRBJ2-5): DSGVTQTPKHLITATGQRVTLRCSPRSGDLSVYWYQQSLDQGLQFLIQYYNGEERAKGNILERFSAQQFPDLHSELNLSSLELGDSALYFCASSVLGGRETQYFGPGTRLLVL.

About this clonotype itself: Given a much more abundant clone one base away, this may be a read error. The chain combines TRBV10-3 with TRBJ1-5; D is unresolved. CDR3 size: 15 residues. Per the germline V gene, CDR1 is ENHRY and CDR2 is SYGVKD. The ends were cut back, 5 bases at V and 1 base at J, with 12 bases in the middle. The CDR3 sequence: CAISPRTASNQPQHF. Written as DNA, the CDR3 is TGTGCCATCAGTCCCCGGACGGCCAGCAATCAGCCCCAGCATTTT.

The chain joins TRBV7-2 to TRBJ2-2, with 7 bases lining up with TRBD2. The CDR3 contains 14 residues. The germline V gene has CDR1 SGHTA and CDR2 FQGNSA. The junction had 5 bases not matched to a gene; V was cut back by 9 bases and J by 1 base. The CDR3 reads CASAERGNTGELFF. The CDR3 DNA sequence: TGTGCCAGTGCCGAGCGGGGGAACACCGGGGAGCTGTTTTTT.

This clonotype was seen many times. The chain employs TRBV25-1 and TRBJ1-3, with TRBD1 identical over 9 bases. V gave up 3 bases and J gave up 2 bases; unmatched junction bases: 2. The CDR3 has 15 residues. CDR1 is MGHDK, CDR2 SYGVNS, per germline. CDR3 sequence: CASSDRQGAGNTIYF. CDR3 coding DNA: TGTGCCAGCAGTGATCGACAGGGGGCTGGAAACACCATATATTTT. The full variable domain, with the rest looked up from reference TRBV25-1 and TRBJ1-3, is EADIYQTPRYLVIGTGKKITLECSQTMGHDKMYWYQQDPGMELHLIHYSYGVNSTEKGDLSSESTVSRIRTEHFPLTLESARPSHTSQYLCASSDRQGAGNTIYFGEGSWLTVV.

In its sample, this clonotype was seen a few times. The V gene is TRBV6-5, the J gene TRBJ2-5; D is uncertain. Trimming cost V 5 bases and J 5 bases, with 9 bases left between them. CDR3 length equals 12 residues. The germline CDR1 and CDR2 sequences are MNHEY and SVGAGI. The CDR3 here is CASSRNAETQYF. The CDR3 DNA follows: TGTGCCAGCAGTCGGAATGCGGAGACCCAGTACTTC.

Note on this clonotype: One junction end does not reproduce the germline sequence, and a read error may be involved. The CDR3 here is CASSLAFRAGEPQYF. The CDR3 region has the DNA TGTGCCAGCAGTTTAGCATTCAGGGCGGGGGAGCCCCAGTACTTC. V is TRBV7-9 and J is TRBJ2-5, with 7 bases lining up with TRBD2. The CDR3 length is 15 residues. Germline V gene lookup returns CDR1 SEHNR and CDR2 FQNEAQ (reference sequence). The full variable domain, with the rest looked up from reference TRBV7-9 and TRBJ2-5, is DTGVSQNPRHKITKRGQNVTFRCDPISEHNRLYWYRQTLGQGPEFLTYFQNEAQLEKSRLLSDRFSAERPKGSFSTLEIQRTEQGDSAMYLCASSLAFRAGEPQYFGPGTRLLVL.

This clonotype was seen only a few times. V is TRBV29-1 and J is TRBJ2-5, with 7 bases fitting TRBD1. CDR3 size: 12 residues. The ends lost 4 bases at V and 3 bases at J; junction bases unmatched: 2. CDR1 and CDR2 from the germline V gene are SQVTM and ANQGSEA. CDR3 sequence (DNA): TGCAGCGTTGGTGACAGGGAAGAGACCCAGTACTTC. Protein: CSVGDREETQYF.